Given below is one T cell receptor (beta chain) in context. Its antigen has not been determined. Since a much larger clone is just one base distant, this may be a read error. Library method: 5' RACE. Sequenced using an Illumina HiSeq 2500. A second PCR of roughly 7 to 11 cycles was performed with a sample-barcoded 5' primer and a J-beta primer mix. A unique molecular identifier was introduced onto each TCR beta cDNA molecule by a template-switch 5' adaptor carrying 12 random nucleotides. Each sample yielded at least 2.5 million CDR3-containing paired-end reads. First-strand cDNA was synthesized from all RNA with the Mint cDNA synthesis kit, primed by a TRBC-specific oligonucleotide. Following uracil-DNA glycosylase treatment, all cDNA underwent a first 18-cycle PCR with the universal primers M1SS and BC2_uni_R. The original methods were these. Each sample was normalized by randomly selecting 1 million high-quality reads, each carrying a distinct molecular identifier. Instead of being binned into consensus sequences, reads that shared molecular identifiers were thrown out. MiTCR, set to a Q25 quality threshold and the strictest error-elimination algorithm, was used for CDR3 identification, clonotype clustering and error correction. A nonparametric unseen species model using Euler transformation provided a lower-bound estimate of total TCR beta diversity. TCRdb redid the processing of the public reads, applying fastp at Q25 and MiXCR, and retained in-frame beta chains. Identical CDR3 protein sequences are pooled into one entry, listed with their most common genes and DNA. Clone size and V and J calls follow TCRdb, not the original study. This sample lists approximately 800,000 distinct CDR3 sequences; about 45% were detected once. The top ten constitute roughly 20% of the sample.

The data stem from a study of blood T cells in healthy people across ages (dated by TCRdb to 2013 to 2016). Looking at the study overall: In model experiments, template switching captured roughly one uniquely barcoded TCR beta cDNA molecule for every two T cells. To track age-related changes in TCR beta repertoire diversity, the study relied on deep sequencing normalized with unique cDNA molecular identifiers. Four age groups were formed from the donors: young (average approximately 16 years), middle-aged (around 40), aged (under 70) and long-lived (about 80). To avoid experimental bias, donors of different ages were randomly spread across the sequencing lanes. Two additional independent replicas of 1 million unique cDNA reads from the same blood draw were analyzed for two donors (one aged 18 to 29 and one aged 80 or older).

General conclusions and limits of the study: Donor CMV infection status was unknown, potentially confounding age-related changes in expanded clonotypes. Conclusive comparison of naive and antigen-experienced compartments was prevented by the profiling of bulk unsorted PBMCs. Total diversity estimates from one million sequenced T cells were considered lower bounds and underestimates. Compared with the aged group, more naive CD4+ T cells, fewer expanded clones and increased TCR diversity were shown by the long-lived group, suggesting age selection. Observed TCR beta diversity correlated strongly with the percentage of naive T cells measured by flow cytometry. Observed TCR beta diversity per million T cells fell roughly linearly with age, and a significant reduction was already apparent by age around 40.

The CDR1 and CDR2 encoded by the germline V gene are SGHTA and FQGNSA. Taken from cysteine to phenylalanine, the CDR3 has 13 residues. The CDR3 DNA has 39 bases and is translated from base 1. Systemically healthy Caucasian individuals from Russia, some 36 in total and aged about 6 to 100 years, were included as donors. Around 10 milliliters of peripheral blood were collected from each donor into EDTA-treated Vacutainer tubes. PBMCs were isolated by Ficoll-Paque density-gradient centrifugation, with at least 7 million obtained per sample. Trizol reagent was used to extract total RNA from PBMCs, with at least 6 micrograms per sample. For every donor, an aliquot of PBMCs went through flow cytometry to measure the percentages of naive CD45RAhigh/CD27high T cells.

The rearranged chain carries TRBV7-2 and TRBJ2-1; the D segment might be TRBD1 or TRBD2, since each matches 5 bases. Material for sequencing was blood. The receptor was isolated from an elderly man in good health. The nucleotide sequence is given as TGTGCCGGCAGCCCCTATGGGGGTAATGAGCAGTTCTTC. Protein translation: CAGSPYGGNEQFF.